The 28 T cell receptor beta chains below come from one sample, sequenced in a study of TIL therapy for anti-PD-1-resistant metastatic lung cancer. Sequencing used immunoSEQ v3. Generated by immunoSEQ multiplex PCR, the TCRdb table keeps only in-frame clones and is missing some. The sample holds approximately 97,000 clones, approximately 65% seen once. Time point defined: pre-treatment sample, taken before nivolumab and TIL therapy. Pleural nodules or supraclavicular lymph nodes made up most of the excised metastases sampled. The source material was tumor tissue, sampled at baseline. The receptor source for this set is a person aged 25 to 80 with non-small cell lung cancer.

This clone appeared a few times. This chain uses TRBV2 with TRBJ2-7; D remains ambiguous. V lost 1 base and J lost 2, with 12 bases in between. The CDR3 contains 15 residues. CDR1 is SNHLY, CDR2 FYNNEI, per germline. The CDR3: CASSEGIGLAYEQYF. The CDR3 DNA follows: TGTGCCAGCAGTGAAGGAATAGGGCTAGCCTACGAGCAGTACTTC. Drawing the rest from reference TRBV2 and TRBJ2-7, the complete variable domain is EPEVTQTPSHQVTQMGQEVILRCVPISNHLYFYWYRQILGQKVEFLVSFYNNEISEKSEIFDDQFSVERPDGSNFTLKIRSTKLEDSAMYFCASSEGIGLAYEQYFGPGTRLTVT.

The table lists this clone with a few counts. The CDR3 sequence: CASSPGGKAKNIQYF. DNA for the CDR3: TGTGCCAGCAGCCCCGGGGGGAAAGCCAAAAACATTCAGTACTTC. The chain employs TRBV7-6 and TRBJ2-4; 7 bases align to TRBD2. CDR3 size: 15 residues. Germline values: CDR1 SGHVS, CDR2 FNYEAQ. The junction had 4 bases not matched to a gene; V was cut back by 5 bases and J by 0 bases.

The chain links TRBV12-3 or TRBV12-4 to TRBJ2-7, with unresolved D. Trimming took off 6 bases at V and 3 bases at J, with 12 bases between the two ends. This CDR3 has 13 residues. The CDR3 sequence: CASRHRAGYEQYF. CDR3 nucleotide sequence: TGTGCCAGCAGGCATCGAGCAGGCTACGAGCAGTACTTC.

The genes are TRBV27 and TRBJ1-6, with D unclear. Trimming removed 10 bases at V and 5 bases at J, with 12 bases between. The CDR3 loop spans 13 amino acids. The germline gives CDR1 MNHEY, CDR2 SMNVEV (reference sequence). This chain's CDR3 is CATRSLNNSPLHF. The CDR3 DNA reads TGTGCCACCAGGTCCCTAAATAATTCACCCCTCCACTTT.

This clone turned up a few times. The gene calls are TRBV7-6 and TRBJ2-2, with 14 bases fitting TRBD2. The CDR3 runs 17 residues. The germline CDR1 and CDR2 sequences are SGHVS and FNYEAQ. V lost 2 bases, J lost 5 bases, and 4 bases stayed unmatched. In DNA, the CDR3 is TGTGCCAGCAGCTTAATAGGGACTAGCGGGGGAACCGGGGAGCTGTTTTTT. Translating gives CASSLIGTSGGTGELFF.

The chain is built from TRBV4-1 and TRBJ2-1; the match to TRBD2 covers 13 bases. CDR1 is MGHRA, CDR2 YSYEKL, per germline. The CDR3 runs 16 residues. With V trimmed by 5 bases and J by 6 bases, 7 bases remained unmatched. The CDR3: CASSIRTSGRGNEQFF. The CDR3 coding sequence is TGCGCCAGCAGCATTCGGACTAGCGGGAGAGGCAATGAGCAGTTCTTC.

The gene calls are TRBV7-9 and TRBJ2-1; D possibly corresponds to TRBD1 (6 bases). The CDR3 has 14 residues. V was clipped by 5 bases and J by 2 bases, with 10 bases between them. Looked up from germline, CDR1 is SEHNR and CDR2 is FQNEAQ (reference sequence). The chain's CDR3 is CASSLQGAYNEQFF. In DNA form, the CDR3 reads TGTGCCAGCAGCCTACAGGGTGCCTACAATGAGCAGTTCTTC.

The genes are TRBV6-6 and TRBJ2-5; 9 nucleotides align to TRBD1. This CDR3 comprises 14 residues. J gave up 4 bases and V 6 bases, and 6 bases lay outside the gene matches. Germline CDR1 is MNHNY and CDR2 is SVGAGI (reference sequence). CDR3 sequence: CASRGSGQGETQYF. CDR3 in DNA: TGTGCCAGCAGGGGATCGGGACAGGGAGAGACCCAGTACTTC.

The chain employs TRBV9 and TRBJ1-3; D not resolved. V was cut by 0 bases and J by 2 bases, with 6 bases left in between. The V gene's germline CDR1 is SGDLS and CDR2 YYNGEE. The CDR3 spans 14 residues. CDR3 loop: CASSVGGTGNTIYF. The CDR3 DNA reads as TGTGCCAGCAGCGTAGGGGGAACTGGAAACACCATATATTTT.

The chain couples TRBV19 to TRBJ2-1; 7 bases are shared with TRBD2. The trim removed 2 bases at V and 7 bases at J, leaving 11 bases unmatched. CDR1 and CDR2 from the germline V gene are LNHDA and SQIVND (reference sequence). There are 16 residues in the CDR3. CDR3 loop: CASSIRRSGGLNEQFF. The CDR3 nucleotides read TGTGCCAGTAGTATAAGGAGGTCGGGAGGATTGAATGAGCAGTTCTTC.

This clone was counted ten times or more. The chain links TRBV7-9 to TRBJ2-3; 11 nucleotides agree with TRBD2. The ends lost 7 bases at V and 4 bases at J; junction bases unmatched: 10. The CDR3 extends over 16 amino acids. The germline V gene encodes CDR1 SEHNR and CDR2 FQNEAQ (reference sequence). DNA of the CDR3: TGTGCCAGCACAGAGGCTAGCGGGGGGTGGTCAGATACGCAGTATTTT. This encodes CASTEASGGWSDTQYF.

This chain uses TRBV6-6 with TRBJ2-5; D possibly corresponds to TRBD2 (6 bases). Germline lookup yields CDR1 MNHNY and CDR2 SVGAGI (reference sequence). Trimming pared 7 bases from V and 5 bases from J, leaving 11 bases between. The CDR3 consists of 12 residues. The CDR3 protein is CASNRGGETQYF. The CDR3 DNA is TGTGCCAGCAACCGTGGAGGGGAGACCCAGTACTTC.

CDR3 DNA sequence: TGCGCCAGCAGCCCGGTGGACAGGGTGGAGTACGAGCAGTACTTC. Encoded protein: CASSPVDRVEYEQYF. This chain links TRBV4-1 with TRBJ2-7; 8 bases align to TRBD1. Germline lookup yields CDR1 MGHRA and CDR2 YSYEKL. CDR3 length equals 15 residues. V gave up 4 bases and J gave up 4 bases; unmatched junction bases: 9.

Only a few counts were recorded for this clone. The J gene is TRBJ2-7, the V gene TRBV7-2; D not resolved. The germline gives CDR1 SGHTA, CDR2 FQGNSA. V lost 5 bases and J lost 2, with 7 bases in between. The CDR3 length is 12 residues. This CDR3 is CASSPGPYEQYF. As DNA, the CDR3 is TGTGCCAGCAGCCCAGGACCCTACGAGCAGTACTTC.

About this clone itself: Other DNA sequences from this sample encode an identical CDR3 as well. J is TRBJ2-5 and V is TRBV15; 7 bases agree with TRBD2. The germline gives CDR1 LNHNV, CDR2 YYDKDF (reference sequence). The CDR3 extends over 17 amino acids. Losses at the gene ends were 1 base for V and 5 bases for J; bases not matched to a gene: 13. The CDR3 DNA reads as TGTGCCACCAGCAGAGGGGGTCTCACTCCCGGGAGGGAGACCCAGTACTTC. Protein sequence: CATSRGGLTPGRETQYF.

The chain uses TRBV18 and TRBJ2-5; 11 nucleotides match TRBD1. V shed 2 bases, J shed 5 bases, and the junction held 4 bases outside the gene matches. The CDR3 extends over 15 amino acids. Germline CDR1 reads KGHSH; CDR2 reads LQKENI. This chain's CDR3 is CASSPGTGGRETQYF. DNA of the CDR3: TGTGCCAGCTCACCAGGGACAGGGGGTCGGGAGACCCAGTACTTC.

The chain has TRBV27 and TRBJ2-2, with 7 bases matching TRBD1. Germline lookup yields CDR1 MNHEY and CDR2 SMNVEV (reference sequence). J lost 6 bases, V lost 6 bases, and 16 bases had no gene match. This CDR3 is built from 17 residues. The CDR3 is CASSLTLTGIGAGELFF. Written as DNA, the CDR3 is TGTGCCAGCAGCCTTACCCTGACAGGGATCGGGGCCGGGGAGCTGTTTTTT.

V and J are TRBV5-6 and TRBJ1-5; a possible D gene is TRBD1 (6 bases). This CDR3 has 17 amino acids. Per germline, CDR1 SGHDT and CDR2 YYEEEE. Trimming removed 2 bases from V and 1 base from J, with 16 bases in between. CDR3 nucleotide sequence: TGTGCCAGCAGCTTTACAGGGAGGGGGATAAGCAATCAGCCCCAGCATTTT. Amino acids: CASSFTGRGISNQPQHF.

This clone was counted between two and nine times. The gene calls are TRBV30 and TRBJ2-1; 10 bases match TRBD2. Per the germline V gene, CDR1 is GTSNPN and CDR2 is SVGIG (reference sequence). V was clipped by 7 bases and J by 7 bases; unmatched bases: 13. The CDR3 runs to 15 residues. Here the CDR3 DNA reads TGTGCCTCCAGAAGCGAGCGGGGGGGCTTAAATGAGCAGTTCTTC. Amino acid sequence: CASRSERGGLNEQFF.

The chain combines TRBV18 with TRBJ2-2, with 7 bases fitting TRBD2. The CDR3 consists of 17 residues. The V segment lost 3 bases and the J segment 1 base; nucleotides outside the gene matches: 8. CDR1 KGHSH and CDR2 LQKENI come from the germline V gene. As DNA, the CDR3 is TGTGCCAGCTCACCGATTAGGAGCGGGAAGAACACCGGGGAGCTGTTTTTT. This translates into CASSPIRSGKNTGELFF.

This clone came up a few times. J is TRBJ1-2 and V is TRBV5-5; 8 bases agree with TRBD1. Germline V gives CDR1 SGHKS, CDR2 YYEKEE (reference sequence). The CDR3 has 14 residues. V lost 5 bases to trimming and J lost 4 bases; unmatched junction nucleotides: 7. CDR3 DNA sequence: TGTGCCAGCAGGACGACAGGGGAGGCCTATGGCTACACCTTC. Its translation: CASRTTGEAYGYTF.

V is TRBV27 and J is TRBJ1-5; D not certain. Germline CDR1 and CDR2: MNHEY and SMNVEV (reference sequence). The V and J ends lost 3 bases and 3 bases respectively, with 6 bases between them. The CDR3 is 13 amino acids. The CDR3 loop is CASSFDYNQPQHF. Written as DNA, the CDR3 is TGTGCCAGCAGTTTCGATTACAATCAGCCCCAGCATTTT.

This chain links TRBV6-4 with TRBJ2-1; TRBD1 is a possible D gene (6 bases). This CDR3 spans 15 amino acids. From germline, CDR1 is MRHNA and CDR2 SNTAGT. The V end lost 3 bases, the J end lost 6 bases, and 15 bases lay between the germline ends. CDR3 sequence reads: CASSDRGGGINEQFF. The CDR3 nucleotides are TGTGCCAGCAGTGATCGAGGGGGTGGGATCAATGAGCAGTTCTTC.

The chain links TRBV3-1 (or the pseudogene TRBV3-2) to TRBJ2-7; the D gene could be TRBD1 or TRBD2 (5 bases each). CDR1 is LGHDT, CDR2 YNNKEL, per germline (reference sequence). V shed 4 bases and J shed 6 bases, with 13 bases lying between them. The CDR3 has 13 amino acids. CDR3 sequence reads: CASSRDLDLEQYF. In DNA form, the CDR3 reads TGTGCCAGCAGCCGGGACCTAGACCTCGAGCAGTACTTC.

The gene calls are TRBV5-1 and TRBJ2-3; D tentatively reads TRBD1 or TRBD2 (6 bases each). This CDR3 spans 14 amino acids. Trimming left V 8 bases short and J 2 bases short, with 15 bases between. Per the germline V gene, CDR1 is SGHRS and CDR2 is YFSETQ. In DNA form, the CDR3 reads TGCGCCAGTGACGGAGGGGGTGCCACAGATACGCAGTATTTT. Translating it yields CASDGGGATDTQYF.

This rearrangement joins TRBV5-1 to TRBJ2-2; no clear D. CDR3 length equals 15 residues. V was pared by 5 bases and J by 1 base, with 12 bases between. Germline-derived CDR1 and CDR2 are SGHRS and YFSETQ. CDR3 DNA: TGCGCCAGCAGGGGTTGGGAAAAGAACACCGGGGAGCTGTTTTTT. It encodes CASRGWEKNTGELFF.

This clone occurred once. The J gene is TRBJ2-7, the V gene TRBV29-1; tentatively, D is TRBD2 (5 bases). Trimming shortened V by 6 bases and J by 4 bases, and 10 bases separated the two germline ends. The CDR3 runs 11 residues. Germline loops: CDR1 SQVTM, CDR2 ANQGSEA. DNA of the CDR3: TGCAGCGTCCGAGGGAGTTACGAGCAGTACTTC. It codes for CSVRGSYEQYF.

This chain uses TRBV19 with TRBJ2-3; 10 bases line up with TRBD2. CDR3 length: 18 residues. CDR1 and CDR2 (germline): LNHDA, SQIVND (reference sequence). The junction had 12 bases not matched to a gene; V was cut back by 3 bases and J by 3 bases. CDR3: CASSIRNRAGGTTDTQYF. Here the CDR3 DNA reads TGTGCCAGTAGTATTAGAAATCGAGCGGGGGGGACGACAGATACGCAGTATTTT.